This paragraph covers one T cell receptor beta chain sequence. The sample originates from a study of blood T cell repertoires in COVID-19. Across the whole study: The United States, Italy and Spain were the sources of the acute and convalescent COVID-19 samples. From T cells, B-cell-depleted T cells, or PBMCs came the material, which was cDNA or gDNA.

Authors' methods: Quantification of nucleated cells was approximated via reference gene primer amplification. The method was immunoSEQ multiplex PCR; TCRdb's version includes in-frame clones alone and lacks a portion of them. V and J calls and clone size are as listed in that table; D and trimming were resolved from the DNA. The top ten hold about 5.1% of the sample, which has about 190,000 clones, approximately 85% seen once. This receptor was taken from a woman between 65 and 79 years old with active or convalescent COVID-19. Input material: peripheral blood.

CDR3 nucleotide sequence: TGTGCCAGCAGTCTAGGGGCTAGCGGGGTCTATGAGCAGTTCTTC. Protein product: CASSLGASGVYEQFF. V is TRBV11-2 and J is TRBJ2-1; 9 bases are shared with TRBD2. V lost 6 bases to trimming and J lost 8 bases; unmatched junction nucleotides: 11. Germline V CDR1 and CDR2: SGHAT, FQNNGV. The CDR3 covers 15 residues. The complete variable domain, with remaining parts taken from reference TRBV11-2 and TRBJ2-1, reads EAGVAQSPRYKIIEKRQSVAFWCNPISGHATLYWYQQILGQGPKLLIQFQNNGVVDDSQLPKDRFSAERLKGVDSTLKIQPAKLEDSAVYLCASSLGASGVYEQFFGPGTRLTVL.